This is a list of T cell receptor beta chains from one sample in a study of human CD8 memory T cell subsets. TCRdb reprocessed the 5' RACE reads, keeping one entry per CDR3 protein, no DNA. Seen in this sample are approximately 9,300 distinct CDR3 sequences; the ten most common clones hold around a fifth. The sequenced sample consisted of CD8+ T cells from PBMCs. All receptors derive from a human donor in good health. Both conserved end residues are part of each CDR3. Size tells how often a clone was seen (once, few, many) or the class of an expanded clone, and some rows leave it out.

size	V	J	CDR3
NA	TRBV20-1	TRBJ1-2	CSARDPTGYEGYTF
NA	TRBV2	TRBJ1-6	CASSGTALSYNSPLHF
medium-sized	TRBV7-9	TRBJ1-2	CASSLGQSAYGYTF
NA	TRBV6-2/TRBV6-3	TRBJ1-1	CASSYPGSGMLNTEAFF
NA	TRBV27	TRBJ2-5	CASSSGARETQYF
NA	TRBV20-1	TRBJ2-1	CSARVKAGRDEQFF
NA	TRBV7-9	TRBJ2-7	CASSSRTSGDFYEQYF
NA	TRBV20-1	TRBJ2-7	CSAPGPGVLYEQYF
NA	TRBV4-1	TRBJ2-4	CASSHPGLAGPKNIQYF
NA	TRBV19	TRBJ1-1	CASTQGIRGTEAFF
medium-sized	TRBV5-4	TRBJ2-4	CASSLGDLGRNIQYF
NA	TRBV10-3	TRBJ2-1	CAISESLTSGANEQFF
medium-sized	TRBV7-9	TRBJ1-1	CASSSSTGGGEAFF
medium-sized	TRBV7-9	TRBJ2-2	CASSLAGGDTGELFF
NA	TRBV12-3/TRBV12-4	TRBJ2-5	CASSGRGGAGLAIQETQYF
NA	TRBV18	TRBJ1-6	CAKVRGSPLHF
NA	TRBV6-6	TRBJ1-1	CASSYSMRATEAFF
NA	TRBV4-3	TRBJ2-5	CASSRDRIQETQYF
NA	TRBV20-1	TRBJ2-7	CSATGTASYEQYF
NA	TRBV4-3	TRBJ2-1	CASSQDLEGLYEQFF
NA	TRBV6-2/TRBV6-3	TRBJ2-1	CASSSHSGSSYNEQFF
large	TRBV7-9	TRBJ2-2	CASTPLGRGRRTGELFF
NA	TRBV3-1	TRBJ1-2	CASSHIRTDGYTF
NA	TRBV9	TRBJ2-3	CASSEEPVLGGEFDTQYF